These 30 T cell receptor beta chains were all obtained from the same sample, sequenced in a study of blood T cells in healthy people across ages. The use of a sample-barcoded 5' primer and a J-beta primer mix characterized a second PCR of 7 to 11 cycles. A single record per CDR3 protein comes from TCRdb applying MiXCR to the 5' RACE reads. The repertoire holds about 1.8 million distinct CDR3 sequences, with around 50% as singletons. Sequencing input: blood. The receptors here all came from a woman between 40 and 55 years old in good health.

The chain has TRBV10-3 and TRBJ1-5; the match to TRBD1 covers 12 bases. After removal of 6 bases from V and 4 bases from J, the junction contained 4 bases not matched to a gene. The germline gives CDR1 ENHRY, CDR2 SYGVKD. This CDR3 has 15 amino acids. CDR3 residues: CAIREGQGANQPQHF. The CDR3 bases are TGTGCCATCAGAGAGGGACAGGGGGCGAATCAGCCCCAGCATTTT.

DNA for the CDR3: TGTGCCAGCAGCGACCGACAGGTTTACACAGATACGCAGTATTTT. It encodes CASSDRQVYTDTQYF. V is TRBV9 and J is TRBJ2-3; possible D gene TRBD1, 6 bases. The germline V and J ends were trimmed by 3 bases and 2 bases, with 13 bases remaining between them. From germline, CDR1 is SGDLS and CDR2 YYNGEE. CDR3 length: 15 residues.

The CDR3 protein is CATSNGTGTYNEQYF. The CDR3 DNA is TGTGCCACCAGCAATGGGACAGGAACCTACAATGAGCAGTACTTC. V is TRBV15 and J is TRBJ2-1; 8 bases map to TRBD1. The J call may be in error: the DNA end matches TRBJ2-7 better. Germline CDR1 is LNHNV and CDR2 is YYDKDF (reference sequence). This CDR3 contains 15 residues.

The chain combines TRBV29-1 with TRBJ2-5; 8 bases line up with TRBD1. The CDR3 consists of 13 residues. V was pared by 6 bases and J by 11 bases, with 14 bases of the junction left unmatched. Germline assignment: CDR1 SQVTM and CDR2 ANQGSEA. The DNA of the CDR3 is TGCAGCGTCGTACTAGGGACAGGCAATGAGCAGTACTTC. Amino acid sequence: CSVVLGTGNEQYF.

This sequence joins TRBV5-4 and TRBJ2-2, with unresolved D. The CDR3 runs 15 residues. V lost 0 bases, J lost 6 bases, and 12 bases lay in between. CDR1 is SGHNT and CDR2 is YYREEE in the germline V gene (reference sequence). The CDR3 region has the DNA TGTGCCAGCAGCTTGGATACGGGTCCGTCCGGGGAGCTGTTTTTT. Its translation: CASSLDTGPSGELFF.

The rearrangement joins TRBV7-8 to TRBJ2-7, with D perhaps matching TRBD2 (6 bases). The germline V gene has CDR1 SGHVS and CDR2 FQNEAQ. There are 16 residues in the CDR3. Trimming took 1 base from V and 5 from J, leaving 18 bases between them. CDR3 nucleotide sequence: TGTGCCAGCAGCTTAGGTGGAGGGGCTATGGGGGACGAGCAGTACTTC. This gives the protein CASSLGGGAMGDEQYF.

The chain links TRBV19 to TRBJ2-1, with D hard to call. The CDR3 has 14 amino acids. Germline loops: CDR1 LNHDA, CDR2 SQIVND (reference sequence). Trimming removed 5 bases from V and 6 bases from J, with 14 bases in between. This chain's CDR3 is CASSVGLASNEQFF. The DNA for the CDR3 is TGTGCCAGTAGTGTGGGTCTGGCGAGCAATGAGCAGTTCTTC.

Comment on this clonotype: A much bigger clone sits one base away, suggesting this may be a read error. CDR3 in amino acids: CSVEAVRTGTYEQYF. The CDR3 coding sequence is TGCAGCGTTGAAGCCGTTCGGACAGGGACCTACGAGCAGTACTTC. This chain joins TRBV29-1 and TRBJ2-7, with 8 bases matching TRBD1. The V gene's germline CDR1 is SQVTM and CDR2 ANQGSEA. V trimming: 1 base; J trimming: 2 bases; junction bases outside the gene matches: 7. The CDR3 runs 15 residues.

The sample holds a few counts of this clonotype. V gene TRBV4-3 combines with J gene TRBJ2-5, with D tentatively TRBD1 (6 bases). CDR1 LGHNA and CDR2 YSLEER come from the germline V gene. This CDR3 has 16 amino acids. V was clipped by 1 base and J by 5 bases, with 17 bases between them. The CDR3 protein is CASSQVPTGLDETQYF. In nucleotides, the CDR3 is TGCGCCAGCAGCCAAGTCCCTACAGGGCTGGACGAGACCCAGTACTTC.

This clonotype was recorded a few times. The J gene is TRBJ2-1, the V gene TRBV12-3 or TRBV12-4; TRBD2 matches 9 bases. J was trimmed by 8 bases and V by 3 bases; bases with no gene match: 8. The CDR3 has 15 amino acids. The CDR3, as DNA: TGTGCCAGCAGTTTCTTGGTTAGCGGGGGTTATGAGCAGTTCTTC. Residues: CASSFLVSGGYEQFF.

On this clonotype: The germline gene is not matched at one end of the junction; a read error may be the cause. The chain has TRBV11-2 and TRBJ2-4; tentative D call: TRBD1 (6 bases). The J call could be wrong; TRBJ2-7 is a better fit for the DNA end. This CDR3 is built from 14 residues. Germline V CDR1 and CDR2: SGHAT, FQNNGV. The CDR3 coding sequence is TGTGCTAGCAGCTTCTGGCAGGGGAACTACGAGCAGTACTTC. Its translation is CASSFWQGNYEQYF.

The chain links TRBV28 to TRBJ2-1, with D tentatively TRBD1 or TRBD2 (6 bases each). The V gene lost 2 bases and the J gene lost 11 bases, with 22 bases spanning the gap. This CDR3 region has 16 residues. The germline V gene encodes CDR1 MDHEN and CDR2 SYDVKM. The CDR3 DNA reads TGTGCCAGCAGTTTAGGGGGGCCCCTGAAGATGAATAAGCAGTTCTTC. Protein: CASSLGGPLKMNKQFF.

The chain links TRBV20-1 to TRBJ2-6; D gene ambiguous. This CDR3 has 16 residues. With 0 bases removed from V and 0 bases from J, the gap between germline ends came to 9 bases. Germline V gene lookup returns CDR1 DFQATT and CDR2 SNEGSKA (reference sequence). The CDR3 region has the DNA TGCAGTGCTAGAGAGTGGGTCGACTCTGGGGCCAACGTCCTGACTTTC. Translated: CSAREWVDSGANVLTF.

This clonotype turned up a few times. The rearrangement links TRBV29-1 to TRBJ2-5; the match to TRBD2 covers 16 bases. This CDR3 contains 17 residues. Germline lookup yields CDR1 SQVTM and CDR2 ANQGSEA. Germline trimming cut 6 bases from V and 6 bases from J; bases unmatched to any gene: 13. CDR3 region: CSVLTGTSGGAVKTQYF. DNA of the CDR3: TGCAGCGTGCTAACCGGGACTAGCGGGGGGGCCGTGAAGACCCAGTACTTC.

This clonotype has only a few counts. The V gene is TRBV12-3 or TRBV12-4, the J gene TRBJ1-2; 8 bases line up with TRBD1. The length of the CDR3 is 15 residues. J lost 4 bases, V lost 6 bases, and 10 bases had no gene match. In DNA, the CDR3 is TGTGCCAGCAGGGGACTGGGACAGGAATTCTATGGCTACACCTTC. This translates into CASRGLGQEFYGYTF.

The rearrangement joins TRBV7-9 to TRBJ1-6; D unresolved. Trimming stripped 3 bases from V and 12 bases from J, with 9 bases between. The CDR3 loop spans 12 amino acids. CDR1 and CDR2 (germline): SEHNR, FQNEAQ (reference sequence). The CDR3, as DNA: TGTGCCAGCAGCTTTATGCAGGAACCCCTCCACTTT. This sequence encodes CASSFMQEPLHF.

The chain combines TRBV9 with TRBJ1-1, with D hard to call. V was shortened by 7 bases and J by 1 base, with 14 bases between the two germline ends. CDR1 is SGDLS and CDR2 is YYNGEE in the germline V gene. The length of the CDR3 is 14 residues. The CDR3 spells CASGDLGPNTEAFF. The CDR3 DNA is TGTGCCAGCGGGGATTTGGGTCCGAACACTGAAGCTTTCTTT.

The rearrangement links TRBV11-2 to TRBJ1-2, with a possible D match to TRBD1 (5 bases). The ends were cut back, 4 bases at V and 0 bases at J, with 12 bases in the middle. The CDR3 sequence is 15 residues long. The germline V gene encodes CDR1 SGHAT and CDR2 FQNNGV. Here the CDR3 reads CASSSSQASNYGYTF. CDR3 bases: TGTGCCAGCAGCTCCTCACAGGCGTCTAACTATGGCTACACCTTC.

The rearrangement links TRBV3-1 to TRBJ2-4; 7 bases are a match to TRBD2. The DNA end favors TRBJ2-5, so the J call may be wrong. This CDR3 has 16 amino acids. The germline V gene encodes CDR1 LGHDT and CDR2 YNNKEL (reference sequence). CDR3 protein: CASSQDLLGGQETQYF. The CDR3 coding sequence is TGTGCCAGCAGCCAAGATCTCCTGGGGGGGCAAGAGACCCAGTACTTC.

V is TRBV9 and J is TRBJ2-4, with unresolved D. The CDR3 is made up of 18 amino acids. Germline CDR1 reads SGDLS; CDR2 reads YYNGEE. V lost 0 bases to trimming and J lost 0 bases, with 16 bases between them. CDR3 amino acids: CASSVGLDRVLAKNIQYF. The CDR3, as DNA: TGTGCCAGCAGCGTAGGACTTGATAGAGTACTAGCCAAAAACATTCAGTACTTC.

CDR3: CASSGGPGQVETEQYF. The CDR3 nucleotides read TGTGCCAGCAGTGGTGGGCCAGGACAGGTCGAAACCGAGCAGTACTTC. J is TRBJ2-7 and V is TRBV21-1; the D segment call TRBD1 is taken from the table without a DNA check. TRBV21-1 is shown as a pseudogene. The CDR3 has 16 amino acids.

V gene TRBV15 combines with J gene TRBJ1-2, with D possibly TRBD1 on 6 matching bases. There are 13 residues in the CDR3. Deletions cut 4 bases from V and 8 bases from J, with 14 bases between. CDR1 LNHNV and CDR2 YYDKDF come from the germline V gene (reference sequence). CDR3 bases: TGTGCCACCAGCACCGGGACAACGAGGGGCTACACCTTC. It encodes CATSTGTTRGYTF.

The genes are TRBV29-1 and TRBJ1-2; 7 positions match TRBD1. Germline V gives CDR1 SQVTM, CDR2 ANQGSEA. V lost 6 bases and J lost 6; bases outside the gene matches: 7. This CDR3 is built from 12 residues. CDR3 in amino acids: CSVNRGSDGYTF. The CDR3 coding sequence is TGCAGCGTCAACAGGGGTTCGGATGGCTACACCTTC.

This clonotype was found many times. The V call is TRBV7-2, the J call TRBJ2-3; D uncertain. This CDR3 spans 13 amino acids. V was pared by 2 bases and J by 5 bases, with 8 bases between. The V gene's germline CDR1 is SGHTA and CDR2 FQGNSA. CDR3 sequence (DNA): TGTGCCAGCAGCTTAACCTGGCAAGATACGCAGTATTTT. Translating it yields CASSLTWQDTQYF.

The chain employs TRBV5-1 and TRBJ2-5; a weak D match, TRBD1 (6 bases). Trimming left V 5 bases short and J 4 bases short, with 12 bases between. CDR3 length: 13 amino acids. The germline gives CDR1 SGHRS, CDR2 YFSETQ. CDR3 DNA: TGCGCCAGCAGGAGGGGGAGCACAGAGACCCAGTACTTC. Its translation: CASRRGSTETQYF.

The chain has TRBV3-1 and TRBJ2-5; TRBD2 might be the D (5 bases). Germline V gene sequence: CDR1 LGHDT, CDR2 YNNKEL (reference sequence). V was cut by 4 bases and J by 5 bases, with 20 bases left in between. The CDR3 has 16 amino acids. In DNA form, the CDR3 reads TGTGCCAGCAGCCGCAGACTGGCGGGTAGGAAGGAGACCCAGTACTTC. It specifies CASSRRLAGRKETQYF.

The CDR3 DNA is TGTGCCAGCAGCTTCTCCGGGACAGGGGGCGACGGCTACACCTTC. This sequence encodes CASSFSGTGGDGYTF. The genes are TRBV7-9 and TRBJ1-2; 12 bases are a match to TRBD1. The CDR3 is 15 residues long. CDR1 and CDR2 from the germline V gene are SEHNR and FQNEAQ (reference sequence). Losses at the gene ends were 3 bases for V and 8 bases for J; bases not matched to a gene: 7.

The chain's CDR3 is CASSLLSGGAINEQFF. Here the CDR3 DNA reads TGTGCCAGCAGTTTGTTAAGCGGGGGGGCGATTAATGAGCAGTTCTTC. The chain carries TRBV28 and TRBJ2-1; the match to TRBD2 covers 10 bases. With V trimmed by 3 bases and J by 7 bases, 9 bases remained unmatched. Germline loops: CDR1 MDHEN, CDR2 SYDVKM. The CDR3 consists of 16 residues. Looking up the rest from reference TRBV28 and TRBJ2-1 gives the full variable domain: DVKVTQSSRYLVKRTGEKVFLECVQDMDHENMFWYRQDPGLGLRLIYFSYDVKMKEKGDIPEGYSVSREKKERFSLILESASTNQTSMYLCASSLLSGGAINEQFFGPGTRLTVL.

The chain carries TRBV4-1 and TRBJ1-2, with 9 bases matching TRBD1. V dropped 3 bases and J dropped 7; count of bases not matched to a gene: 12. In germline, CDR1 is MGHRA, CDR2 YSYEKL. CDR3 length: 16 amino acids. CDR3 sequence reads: CASSQETGGKDRGYTF. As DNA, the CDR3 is TGCGCCAGCAGCCAGGAAACAGGGGGCAAGGATCGTGGCTACACCTTC.

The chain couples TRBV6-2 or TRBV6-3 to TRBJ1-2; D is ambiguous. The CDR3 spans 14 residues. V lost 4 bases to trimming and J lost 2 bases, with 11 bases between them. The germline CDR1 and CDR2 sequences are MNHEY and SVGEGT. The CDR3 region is CASSSQRENYGYTF. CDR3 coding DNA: TGTGCCAGCAGTTCTCAGAGGGAGAACTATGGCTACACCTTC.